This T cell receptor beta chain is drawn from a study of blood T cell repertoires in COVID-19. In the study overall: Both acute and convalescent COVID-19 samples were obtained from the United States, Italy and Spain. PBMCs, B-cell-depleted T cells, or T cells were the source of the cDNA or gDNA that made up the material.

V was clipped by 1 base and J by 5 bases, with 15 bases between them. The CDR3 consists of 17 residues. The V gene's germline CDR1 is SGHNT and CDR2 YENEEA. Using immunoSEQ multiplex PCR, the repertoire was profiled, and TCRdb retains in-frame clones only, with some absent. This table holds almost 500,000 clones, approximately 91% found once. Individuals aged 18 to 89 years were recruited from about two dozen US areas. This TCR derives from a woman aged 60-70 years who had recovered from COVID-19. J is TRBJ1-6 and V is TRBV11-3; tentatively, D is TRBD1 (6 bases). The sample was PBMCs or T cells enriched from blood (not recorded which). CDR3 sequence reads: CASSLGPGQGHNSPLHF. CDR3 bases: TGTGCCAGCAGCTTAGGCCCTGGGCAGGGGCATAATTCACCCCTCCACTTT.